This TCR beta chain was sequenced for a study of cytomegalovirus exposure and HLA in healthy donors. Study-wide results and limits: The authors considered a cluster of highly shared sequence variants likely to be a sequencing artifact.

Both 60 Vbeta primers and 13 Jbeta primers went into the PCR. Measured with immunoSEQ multiplex PCR; TCRdb has only the in-frame clones, and not every one. The table records 150,000 to 200,000 clones, 70% to 80% of them present only once. In regard to this clone: Its specificity is not known.

The sample comprised PBMCs. The source is a man aged 55 to 70 in good health and CMV-seronegative.

The CDR3 coding sequence is TGCGCCAGCAGCCAAGAGGGCGCCTACAATCAGCCCCAGCATTTT. Its protein is CASSQEGAYNQPQHF. The rearrangement uses TRBV4-1 and TRBJ1-5; D uncertain. V was shortened by 0 bases and J by 3 bases, with 9 bases between the two germline ends. Per the germline V gene, CDR1 is MGHRA and CDR2 is YSYEKL. This CDR3 is built from 15 residues.